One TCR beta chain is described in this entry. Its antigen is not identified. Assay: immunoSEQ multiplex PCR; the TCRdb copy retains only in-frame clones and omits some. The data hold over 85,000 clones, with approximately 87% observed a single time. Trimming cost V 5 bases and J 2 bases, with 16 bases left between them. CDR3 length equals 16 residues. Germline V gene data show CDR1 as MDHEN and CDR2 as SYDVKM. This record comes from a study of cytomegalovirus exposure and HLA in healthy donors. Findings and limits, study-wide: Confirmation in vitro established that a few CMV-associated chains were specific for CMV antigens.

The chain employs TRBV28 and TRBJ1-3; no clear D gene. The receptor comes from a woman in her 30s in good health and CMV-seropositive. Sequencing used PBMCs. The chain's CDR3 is CASSRPASRTGNTIYF. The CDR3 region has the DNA TGTGCCAGCAGTCGGCCGGCGTCCAGGACTGGAAACACCATATATTTT.